This T cell receptor (beta chain) was recorded in a study of blood T cell repertoires in COVID-19. At the level of the study: The analysed material was cDNA or gDNA that came from T cells, B-cell-depleted T cells, or PBMCs.

In the original workflow: Nucleated cell counts were estimated from reference gene primer amplification. Using immunoSEQ multiplex PCR, the repertoire was profiled, and TCRdb retains in-frame clones only, with some absent. D and trimming come from the DNA, and the V and J calls and clone size come from that table. The table includes 140,000 to 150,000 clones, approximately 88% detected once. Participants were aged about 18 to 90 years, lived in under 25 US areas, and enrolled virtually. Cohort allocation depended upon clinical history that participants reported. The clonotype originates from a woman aged 25-40 years with acute COVID-19. The sequenced material came from PBMCs or T cells enriched from blood (not recorded which).

The CDR3 coding sequence is TGTGCCAGCAGTCCCCACCTAACAGGGTCCCGCCAGGAGACCCAGTACTTC. Translating gives CASSPHLTGSRQETQYF. This rearrangement joins TRBV6-6 to TRBJ2-5; D possibly corresponds to TRBD1 (6 bases). V was clipped by 5 bases and J by 5 bases, with 24 bases between them. The CDR3 length is 17 residues. Germline V gene lookup returns CDR1 MNHNY and CDR2 SVGAGI (reference sequence).